This TCR beta chain was recovered during a study of cytomegalovirus exposure and HLA in healthy donors. Study summary: A subsequent analysis reported that the 120 validation repertoires were produced on the same platform that had also been used for the roughly 700 first-cohort repertoires.

There are 15 residues in the CDR3. Germline values: CDR1 KGHSH, CDR2 LQKENI. The V segment lost 3 bases and the J segment 4 bases; nucleotides outside the gene matches: 6. Remarks on this clone: Its antigen is unknown.

Donors were drawn from the approximately 130-subject validation cohort, separate from the approximately 640-subject first cohort. TCRdb's table, derived via immunoSEQ multiplex PCR, lists solely in-frame clones and lacks some. Here the sample spans around 120,000 clones, approximately 87% being singletons. Study-wide results and limits: According to the study, around 150 TCR beta chains were cytomegalovirus-associated. In vitro testing confirmed a few CMV-associated chains as specific for CMV antigens.

This chain joins TRBV18 and TRBJ2-1; 7 nucleotides align to TRBD1. The source material was PBMCs. This receptor was identified in a woman aged 18 to 35 in good health and CMV-seropositive. CDR3 DNA: TGTGCCAGCTCACCCCGGGACAGTCCTTACAATGAGCAGTTCTTC. It yields the protein CASSPRDSPYNEQFF.